This is a list of T cell receptor beta chains from one sample in a study of blood T cell repertoires in COVID-19. TCRdb's copy holds only in-frame clones and misses some; the assay was immunoSEQ multiplex PCR. Of 110,000 to 150,000 clones detected, more than 75% appear once; the ten largest clones hold 5%. Material for sequencing was peripheral blood. The receptors stem from a woman aged 45-65 years with acute or convalescent COVID-19. Both conserved end residues are part of each CDR3. The D gene is left open where the match is weak. Size is stated for part of the rows, as once, few or many counts, or as a class when the clone is expanded.

CASSIQTGGRTGELFF	TGTGCCAGTAGTATACAGACGGGGGGACGCACCGGGGAGCTGTTTTTT	TRBD2	TRBV19	NA	TRBJ2-2
CAIKGTGGGNTIYF	TGTGCCATCAAAGGGACAGGGGGTGGAAACACCATATATTTT	TRBD1	TRBV6-6	NA	TRBJ1-3
CASSLSVNYGYTF	TGTGCCAGCAGCTTATCAGTTAACTATGGCTACACCTTC	NA	TRBV11-2	NA	TRBJ1-2
CASSLEWDSNEQFF	TGCGCCAGCAGCTTGGAGTGGGACAGCAATGAGCAGTTCTTC	TRBD1	TRBV5-1	NA	TRBJ2-1
CASSVGGNGYNEQFF	TGTGCCAGCAGCGTAGGAGGGAATGGCTACAATGAGCAGTTCTTC	NA	TRBV9	few	TRBJ2-1
CASSGQGIIEAFF	TGTGCCAGCAGTGGACAGGGGATAATTGAAGCTTTCTTT	TRBD1	TRBV2	NA	TRBJ1-1
CASSGGSGHNQPQHF	TGTGCCAGCAGTGGGGGTAGCGGACACAATCAGCCCCAGCATTTT	NA	TRBV25-1	few	TRBJ1-5
CASSLAGTGVSTHYGYTF	TGTGCCAGCAGCTTAGCCGGGACAGGGGTATCAACCCACTATGGCTACACCTTC	TRBD1	TRBV11-2	NA	TRBJ1-2
CASSLGRGRNSPLHF	TGCGCCAGCAGCTTGGGCAGGGGAAGGAATTCACCCCTCCACTTT	NA	TRBV5-1	NA	TRBJ1-6
CASSLMGGDTYQPQHF	TGTGCCAGCAGTTTAATGGGGGGGGACACCTATCAGCCCCAGCATTTT	NA	TRBV28	NA	TRBJ1-5
CASSRTRVGGELFF	TGTGCCAGCAGCCGGACAAGGGTCGGCGGGGAGCTGTTTTTT	NA	TRBV6-2/TRBV6-3	NA	TRBJ2-2
CAWSVFGTANEKLFF	TGTGCCTGGAGTGTATTCGGGACAGCGAATGAAAAACTGTTTTTT	TRBD1	TRBV30	few	TRBJ1-4
CASSQVMNTEAFF	TGTGCCAGCAGCCAAGTAATGAACACTGAAGCTTTCTTT	NA	TRBV3-1/TRBV3-2	NA	TRBJ1-1
CATPTGLLHSYEQYF	TGTGCCACCCCGACAGGCCTTTTACACTCCTACGAGCAGTACTTC	NA	TRBV27	NA	TRBJ2-7
CASSPDQGRGGNTIYF	TGCGCCAGCAGCCCAGATCAGGGGCGCGGAGGAAACACCATATATTTT	NA	TRBV5-1	NA	TRBJ1-3
CASSDPRDRGQETQYF	TGTGCCAGCAGTGACCCCCGGGACAGGGGGCAAGAGACCCAGTACTTC	TRBD1	TRBV28	NA	TRBJ2-5
CGEKGYEQYF	TGTGGGGAAAAGGGGTACGAGCAGTACTTC	NA	TRBV19	NA	TRBJ2-7
CAWSVGHYTGELFF	TGTGCCTGGAGTGTAGGACATTACACCGGGGAGCTGTTTTTT	NA	TRBV30	few	TRBJ2-2
CASSSNYGYTF	TGTGCCAGCAGCTCGAACTATGGCTACACCTTC	NA	TRBV7-2	NA	TRBJ1-2
CASTGVRVKLDPPF	TGTGCCAGCACGGGGGTCAGGGTGAAGCTTGACCCCCCCTTC	NA	TRBV2	NA	TRBJ2-7
CASGRGGNEKLFF	TGCGCCAGCGGACGAGGGGGCAATGAAAAACTGTTTTTT	TRBD1	TRBV4-1	NA	TRBJ1-4
CASRPTGTASYEQYF	TGCGCCAGCAGACCTACCGGGACAGCGTCCTACGAGCAGTACTTC	TRBD1	TRBV5-1	few	TRBJ2-7
CASSNRVSGTGELFF	TGTGCCAGCAGTAACAGGGTGTCTGGGACCGGGGAGCTGTTTTTT	NA	TRBV2	NA	TRBJ2-2
CASSGTGIYTEAFF	TGTGCCAGCAGTGGTACAGGGATTTACACTGAAGCTTTCTTT	NA	TRBV25-1	NA	TRBJ1-1
CASSLEVLALDTQYF	TGTGCCAGCAGCTTAGAAGTTCTAGCGTTAGATACGCAGTATTTT	NA	TRBV7-2	NA	TRBJ2-3
CASSQRSNYGYTF	TGCGCCAGCAGCCAGAGGAGTAACTATGGCTACACCTTC	NA	TRBV5-1	NA	TRBJ1-2
CSARQGVTQYF	TGCAGTGCTAGACAGGGTGTAACGCAGTATTTT	NA	TRBV20-1	NA	TRBJ2-3
CASSLAGGYDGNTIYF	TGTGCCAGCAGCTTGGCGGGGGGCTATGATGGAAACACCATATATTTT	NA	TRBV5-6	NA	TRBJ1-3
CASSRDYGTPFKTLHF	TGTGCCAGCAGCCGAGACTACGGGACACCCTTTAAGACCCTCCACTTT	NA	TRBV4-2	NA	TRBJ1-6
CASSYSQGNAPLHF	TGTGCCAGCAGTTACTCTCAGGGGAACGCACCCCTCCACTTT	NA	TRBV6-2/TRBV6-3	NA	TRBJ1-6
CASRPLTGGDQPQHF	TGTGCCAGCAGACCACTCACAGGGGGCGATCAGCCCCAGCATTTT	TRBD1	TRBV7-9	few	TRBJ1-5